This is a list of T cell receptor beta chains from one sample in a study of blood T cell repertoires in COVID-19. This table comes from immunoSEQ multiplex PCR, and its TCRdb copy is limited to in-frame clones, with some not included. The table includes more than 95,000 clones, approximately 84% detected once. The sequencing sample was made of peripheral blood. The source of these receptors is a human donor in a cohort sampled during active or convalescent COVID-19. Both conserved end residues are part of each CDR3.

j_call: TRBJ1-1; v_call: TRBV2; cdr3_aa: CASSGQGVVTEAFF
j_call: TRBJ1-5; v_call: TRBV28; cdr3_aa: CASSRDSNQPQHF
j_call: TRBJ2-7; v_call: TRBV27; cdr3_aa: CASSPLVTGSSSYEQYF
j_call: TRBJ1-2; v_call: TRBV5-1; cdr3_aa: CASSLGQGPYGYTF
j_call: TRBJ2-5; v_call: TRBV5-1; cdr3_aa: CASSSTDRAFETQYF
j_call: TRBJ1-1; v_call: TRBV5-1; cdr3_aa: CASRSGRAAEAFF
j_call: TRBJ1-1; v_call: TRBV5-5; cdr3_aa: CASSSTGQTEAFF
j_call: TRBJ2-5; v_call: TRBV11-3; cdr3_aa: CASSSLTGPETQYF
j_call: TRBJ1-4; v_call: TRBV5-1; cdr3_aa: CASRMSDREGEKLFF
j_call: TRBJ1-3; v_call: TRBV12-5; cdr3_aa: CASGSRGLTGNTIYF
j_call: TRBJ2-2; v_call: TRBV11-1; cdr3_aa: CASSETRRRTGELFF
j_call: TRBJ2-7; v_call: TRBV11-3; cdr3_aa: CASSAMTGLFQYEQYF
j_call: TRBJ1-1; v_call: TRBV30; cdr3_aa: CAWTTGGEAFF
j_call: TRBJ2-1; v_call: TRBV10-3; cdr3_aa: CATAGRSYNEQFF
j_call: TRBJ2-1; v_call: TRBV6-6; cdr3_aa: CASSNQRGLYNEQFF
j_call: TRBJ1-6; v_call: TRBV6-1; cdr3_aa: CASSEGLGNSPLHF
j_call: TRBJ2-7; v_call: TRBV7-8; cdr3_aa: CASSPRAFFEQYF
j_call: TRBJ2-3; v_call: TRBV7-6; cdr3_aa: CASSLGSGGRRTDTQYF
j_call: TRBJ2-7; v_call: TRBV7-3; cdr3_aa: CASSLSGTGPYEQYF
j_call: TRBJ1-2; v_call: TRBV14; cdr3_aa: CASSQQQGGVGYTF
j_call: TRBJ2-5; v_call: TRBV2; cdr3_aa: CASGLAGGGQETQYF
j_call: TRBJ2-1; v_call: TRBV29-1; cdr3_aa: CSVETARGSIQRPTNEQFF
j_call: TRBJ2-5; v_call: TRBV12-3/TRBV12-4; cdr3_aa: CASSPLDGETQYF
j_call: TRBJ1-4; v_call: TRBV5-5; cdr3_aa: CASSRTGEEEKLFF
j_call: TRBJ1-1; v_call: TRBV2; cdr3_aa: CASSELSGNTEAFF
j_call: TRBJ2-1; v_call: TRBV7-2; cdr3_aa: CASSFNRNEQFF
j_call: TRBJ2-3; v_call: TRBV5-4; cdr3_aa: CASSLDRVGTDTQYF
j_call: TRBJ2-7; v_call: TRBV18; cdr3_aa: CASSPWGGDEQYF
j_call: TRBJ2-7; v_call: TRBV6-5; cdr3_aa: CASSYSTVSEQYF
j_call: TRBJ1-3; v_call: TRBV3-1/TRBV3-2; cdr3_aa: CASSGASSGNTIYF
j_call: TRBJ1-2; v_call: TRBV12-3/TRBV12-4; cdr3_aa: CASSPKSHYGYTF
j_call: TRBJ2-7; v_call: TRBV4-1; cdr3_aa: CASSQESTGGYEQYF
j_call: TRBJ1-2; v_call: TRBV5-1; cdr3_aa: CASSSWGTGGFGYTF